This TCR beta chain came from a study of identical twins. TCRdb fed the 5' RACE reads into MiXCR, producing one record per CDR3 protein. The data hold around 340,000 distinct CDR3 sequences, with 9% observed a single time. The study, taken as a whole, reports: Because invariant MAIT and iNKT cells could be present, zero-insertion analyses could be partly confounded. Memory repertoires showed no such pattern, whereas abundant cord blood beta clonotypes carried fewer insertions. The study found excess low generation probability among twin-shared out-of-frame alpha sequences.

This clonotype has just a few counts. Its specificity is unknown. In germline, CDR1 is SEHNR, CDR2 FQNEAQ (reference sequence). The germline V and J ends were trimmed by 2 bases and 0 bases, with 12 bases remaining between them. This CDR3 contains 16 residues. The chain combines TRBV7-9 with TRBJ2-3, with TRBD2 as a possible D gene (5 bases). The TCR originated in a woman aged 50 to 60 in good health. Sequencing used naive T cells sorted from blood. The CDR3 DNA sequence: TGTGCCAGCAGCTTAAGAAGAGCGGCTAGCACAGATACGCAGTATTTT. Translating gives CASSLRRAASTDTQYF.